This note documents a single TCR beta chain sequence. Unmatched junction bases numbered 8, after V lost 4 bases and J lost 3 bases. Germline V lookup: CDR1 SGHAT, CDR2 FQNNGV. This CDR3 has 19 residues. Data came from immunoSEQ multiplex PCR; TCRdb stores just in-frame clones and leaves some out. The sample records roughly 250,000 clones, more than 80% being singletons. The record originates from a study of blood T cell repertoires in COVID-19. For the study at large: From the United States, Italy and Spain came samples of acute and convalescent COVID-19. Sources were T cells, B-cell-depleted T cells, or PBMCs; the material itself was cDNA or gDNA.

The chain combines TRBV11-2 with TRBJ2-2; 16 nucleotides line up with TRBD2. This TCR was sampled from a middle-aged woman with acute or convalescent COVID-19. The sample was peripheral blood. In nucleotides, the CDR3 is TGTGCCAGCAGCTACTCCGGGACTAGCGGGGGGGCGTACACCGGGGAGCTGTTTTTT. Its protein product is CASSYSGTSGGAYTGELFF.